These 12 T cell receptor beta chains share one sample of origin, sequenced in a study of T cell responses to AZD1222 COVID-19 vaccine. Data came from immunoSEQ multiplex PCR; TCRdb stores just in-frame clones and leaves some out. This sample has roughly 200,000 clones, with around 94% found just once. Specimen: peripheral blood, collected 28 days after the second dose of the MenACWY control vaccine. All receptors come from an adult who received the MenACWY meningococcal vaccine as a control.

This chain links TRBV19 with TRBJ1-1; a weak D match, TRBD1 (5 bases). This CDR3 region has 13 residues. Trimming pared 3 bases from V and 12 bases from J, leaving 17 bases between. Germline loops: CDR1 LNHDA, CDR2 SQIVND (reference sequence). CDR3 in amino acids: CASSMGTGPWTFF. In DNA, the CDR3 is TGTGCCAGTAGTATGGGTACGGGGCCCTGGACTTTCTTT.

The chain recombines TRBV6-5 with TRBJ1-4; no definite D call. Germline CDR1 MNHEY, CDR2 SVGAGI. V lost 7 bases and J lost 0, with 9 bases in between. The CDR3 runs 14 residues. Here the CDR3 DNA reads TGTGCCAGCAATGGACCATCAACTAATGAAAAACTGTTTTTT. Protein sequence: CASNGPSTNEKLFF.

With respect to this clone: A read error may account for a junction end that differs from germline. This rearrangement joins TRBV30 to TRBJ2-2; 10 nucleotides agree with TRBD1. The CDR3 has 15 amino acids. Germline values: CDR1 GTSNPN, CDR2 SVGIG (reference sequence). The CDR3 region has the DNA TGTGTCTGGGACAGGGGACAAACGAACACCGGGGAGCTGTTTTTT. It yields the protein CVWDRGQTNTGELFF.

V and J are TRBV6-1 and TRBJ1-1; a possible D gene is TRBD1 (5 bases). Germline lookup yields CDR1 MNHNS and CDR2 SASEGT. This CDR3 is 16 amino acids long. V was shortened by 4 bases and J by 0 bases, with 15 bases between the two germline ends. The CDR3 here is CASSALTRGMNTEAFF. DNA for the CDR3: TGTGCCAGCAGTGCCCTTACCCGGGGCATGAACACTGAAGCTTTCTTT.

The chain recombines TRBV18 with TRBJ2-6, with 8 nucleotides matching TRBD1. The CDR3 contains 17 residues. From germline, CDR1 is KGHSH and CDR2 LQKENI. Losses at the gene ends were 3 bases for V and 0 bases for J; bases not matched to a gene: 4. The CDR3 spells CASSPAGGPSGANVLTF. The CDR3 DNA reads TGTGCCAGCTCACCCGCAGGGGGCCCCTCTGGGGCCAACGTCCTGACTTTC. The full variable domain, in which reference TRBV18 and TRBJ2-6 provide the parts outside the CDR3, is NAGVMQNPRHLVRRRGQEARLRCSPMKGHSHVYWYRQLPEEGLKFMVYLQKENIIDESGMPKERFSAEFPKEGPSILRIQQVVRGDSAAYFCASSPAGGPSGANVLTFGAGSRLTVL.

About this clone itself: Compared with germline, one end of the junction differs, possibly owing to a read error. V gene TRBV6-1 combines with J gene TRBJ2-5; tentative D call: TRBD2 (6 bases). CDR1 and CDR2 (germline): MNHNS, SASEGT. CDR3 length: 13 residues. This CDR3 is CASSEGTAWFEYF. CDR3 bases: TGTGCCAGCAGCGAAGGGACTGCCTGGTTCGAGTACTTC.

This clone was recorded once. Distinct nucleotide sequences in the sample also encode this CDR3. This chain links TRBV19 with TRBJ2-7; the D gene is possibly TRBD2 (5 bases). CDR3 size: 13 residues. With 5 bases removed from V and 3 bases from J, the gap between germline ends came to 11 bases. Germline-derived CDR1 and CDR2 are LNHDA and SQIVND (reference sequence). This chain's CDR3 is CASSASGFYEQYF. DNA of the CDR3: TGTGCCAGTAGTGCCAGCGGTTTCTACGAGCAGTACTTC. Looking up the rest from reference TRBV19 and TRBJ2-7 gives the full variable domain: DGGITQSPKYLFRKEGQNVTLSCEQNLNHDAMYWYRQDPGQGLRLIYYSQIVNDFQKGDIAEGYSVSREKKESFPLTVTSAQKNPTAFYLCASSASGFYEQYFGPGTRLTVT.

With respect to this clone: The junction does not match germline at one end; this may be a read error. This chain uses TRBV5-1 with TRBJ1-1; a possible D gene is TRBD1 (6 bases). Germline V CDR1 and CDR2: SGHRS, YFSETQ. The CDR3 spans 15 residues. The CDR3 nucleotides are TGCGCCCGCAGCTGGCGGGGGGCGGGGGACACTGAAGCTTTCTTT. Encoded protein: CARSWRGAGDTEAFF.

The V gene is TRBV11-2, the J gene TRBJ2-7; TRBD2 matches 14 bases. The V segment lost 4 bases and the J segment 6 bases; nucleotides outside the gene matches: 8. Germline CDR1 reads SGHAT; CDR2 reads FQNNGV. CDR3 size: 16 residues. DNA for the CDR3: TGTGCCAGCAGCTCCATCAAAGGGACTAGCGGGGGCGAGCAGTACTTC. This sequence encodes CASSSIKGTSGGEQYF.

V is TRBV4-3 and J is TRBJ2-1, with TRBD1 identical over 7 bases. The CDR3 runs 15 residues. With V trimmed by 1 base and J by 4 bases, 4 bases remained unmatched. Germline assignment: CDR1 LGHNA and CDR2 YSLEER. The CDR3 loop is CASSQGSTGYNEQFF. CDR3 in DNA: TGCGCCAGCAGCCAAGGGTCGACAGGGTACAATGAGCAGTTCTTC.

The rearrangement uses TRBV27 and TRBJ2-1; D is ambiguous. V was pared by 4 bases and J by 7 bases, with 11 bases between. Germline CDR1 is MNHEY and CDR2 is SMNVEV (reference sequence). The CDR3 length is 13 residues. The CDR3 spells CASSSLDWNEQFF. CDR3 nucleotides: TGTGCCAGCAGTTCCCTCGACTGGAATGAGCAGTTCTTC.

This chain joins TRBV29-1 and TRBJ1-2; D gene ambiguous. Trimming took 5 bases from V and 2 from J, leaving 9 bases between them. Germline loops: CDR1 SQVTM, CDR2 ANQGSEA. This CDR3 contains 12 residues. DNA of the CDR3: TGCAGCGTTTCCTTACAGAACTATGGCTACACCTTC. Its translation is CSVSLQNYGYTF.